The 17 T cell receptor beta chains given below trace back to one sample, sequenced in a study of human T cells and chemical hapten exposure. The time point denotes: patch test 1, 2 weeks after DPC sensitization. This sample's treatment: therapeutic diphenylcyclopropenone sensitization with weekly scalp DPC. TCRdb independently ran MiXCR on the RACE reads; one entry per CDR3 protein. In the table there are approximately 60,000 distinct CDR3 sequences, 7% to 10% of which are singletons. This material consisted of whole blood, taken in connection with sensitization to the hapten diphenylcyclopropenone (DPC). The receptors here all came from a woman aged 35 to 49 with alopecia areata. Some clones in this sample may be carry-over from other donors' samples.

This clonotype was detected ten times or more. This chain joins TRBV10-3 and TRBJ2-7; no clear D. Germline values: CDR1 ENHRY, CDR2 SYGVKD. This CDR3 has 14 residues. V was trimmed by 0 bases and J by 3 bases, leaving 9 bases between them. CDR3 coding DNA: TGTGCCATCAGTGAGTCGGAGACAATCTACGAGCAGTACTTC. Translating gives CAISESETIYEQYF.

This clonotype appeared many times. The rearrangement joins TRBV30 to TRBJ2-4; 7 bases map to TRBD2. Germline CDR1 is GTSNPN and CDR2 is SVGIG (reference sequence). The V segment lost 3 bases and the J segment 0 bases; nucleotides outside the gene matches: 5. This CDR3 has 15 residues. The CDR3 protein is CAWSKRGQAKNIQYF. The CDR3 DNA reads TGTGCCTGGAGCAAGCGGGGCCAAGCCAAAAACATTCAGTACTTC. Complete variable domain (other parts from reference TRBV30 and TRBJ2-4): SQTIHQWPATLVQPVGSPLSLECTVEGTSNPNLYWYRQAAGRGLQLLFYSVGIGQISSEVPQNLSASRPQDRQFILSSKKLLLSDSGFYLCAWSKRGQAKNIQYFGAGTRLSVL.

This clonotype was picked up a small number of times. The chain couples TRBV20-1 to TRBJ1-4; a possible D gene is TRBD1 (6 bases). The germline V gene has CDR1 DFQATT and CDR2 SNEGSKA (reference sequence). The CDR3 spans 13 residues. Trimming left V 6 bases short and J 5 bases short, with 13 bases between. CDR3 DNA: TGCAGTGCCAAGAGGACAGAAAATGAAAAACTGTTTTTT. The encoded protein is CSAKRTENEKLFF.

At least ten counts were recorded for this clonotype. This chain uses TRBV6-1 with TRBJ1-2; D call uncertain. There are 14 residues in the CDR3. CDR1 and CDR2 from the germline V gene are MNHNS and SASEGT. V shed 4 bases and J shed 6 bases, with 15 bases lying between them. DNA for the CDR3: TGTGCCAGCAGTGTCAATTGGCTCCTCGATGGCTACACCTTC. Translating it yields CASSVNWLLDGYTF.

The V gene is TRBV25-1, the J gene TRBJ2-1, with no clear D. Germline loops: CDR1 MGHDK, CDR2 SYGVNS. CDR3 length: 13 amino acids. Trimming shortened V by 1 base and J by 6 bases, and 7 bases separated the two germline ends. The DNA of the CDR3 is TGTGCCAGCAGTGAATGGGTAGCCAATGAGCAGTTCTTC. Its translation: CASSEWVANEQFF.

This clonotype appeared many times. The V and J genes are TRBV12-3 or TRBV12-4 and TRBJ1-1; D call uncertain. V gave up 1 base and J gave up 1 base, with 7 bases separating them. The CDR3 has 14 residues. The CDR3 DNA reads as TGTGCCAGCAGTTTAGTCCCGGGGAACACTGAAGCTTTCTTT. This encodes CASSLVPGNTEAFF.

The V gene is TRBV28, the J gene TRBJ2-7; possible D gene TRBD2, 5 bases. Germline loops: CDR1 MDHEN, CDR2 SYDVKM. This CDR3 contains 13 residues. The V end lost 8 bases, the J end lost 0 bases, and 11 bases lay between the germline ends. CDR3 sequence reads: CASGLPRSYEQYF. CDR3 bases: TGTGCCAGCGGACTTCCTCGCTCCTACGAGCAGTACTTC. The full variable domain, rest sourced from reference TRBV28 and TRBJ2-7, is DVKVTQSSRYLVKRTGEKVFLECVQDMDHENMFWYRQDPGLGLRLIYFSYDVKMKEKGDIPEGYSVSREKKERFSLILESASTNQTSMYLCASGLPRSYEQYFGPGTRLTVT.

The sample holds many counts of this clonotype. This chain uses TRBV3-1 with TRBJ2-2; 7 nucleotides align to TRBD2. Germline V gene data show CDR1 as LGHDT and CDR2 as YNNKEL (reference sequence). The CDR3 runs 14 residues. The J segment lost 5 bases and the V segment lost 1 base, leaving 1 base of the junction unmatched. CDR3 in amino acids: CASSQALATGELFF. For the CDR3, the DNA is TGTGCCAGCAGCCAAGCACTAGCGACCGGGGAGCTGTTTTTT.

This clonotype is categorized as medium-sized. The V call is TRBV5-1, the J call TRBJ1-1; D is undetermined. Between the trimmed V and J ends, which lost 3 bases and 9 bases, there was a span of 12 bases. This CDR3 is 12 amino acids long. Germline CDR1 reads SGHRS; CDR2 reads YFSETQ. CDR3 region: CASSSDGKQAFF. Written as DNA, the CDR3 is TGCGCCAGCAGCTCGGACGGGAAGCAAGCTTTCTTT. The complete variable domain, with remaining parts taken from reference TRBV5-1 and TRBJ1-1, reads KAGVTQTPRYLIKTRGQQVTLSCSPISGHRSVSWYQQTPGQGLQFLFEYFSETQRNKGNFPGRFSGRQFSNSRSEMNVSTLELGDSALYLCASSSDGKQAFFGQGTRLTVV.

This clonotype was detected many times. The chain recombines TRBV29-1 with TRBJ1-1, with a possible D match to TRBD1 (5 bases). Germline lookup yields CDR1 SQVTM and CDR2 ANQGSEA. CDR3 length: 15 amino acids. Trimming removed 6 bases at V and 4 bases at J, with 21 bases between. This CDR3 reads CSVVPGPPLGTEAFF. In DNA form, the CDR3 reads TGCAGCGTAGTCCCGGGGCCCCCATTGGGCACTGAAGCTTTCTTT. Full variable domain (remainder filled in from reference TRBV29-1 and TRBJ1-1): SAVISQKPSRDICQRGTSLTIQCQVDSQVTMMFWYRQQPGQSLTLIATANQGSEATYESGFVIDKFPISRPNLTFSTLTVSNMSPEDSSIYLCSVVPGPPLGTEAFFGQGTRLTVV.

This clonotype was detected many times. V gene TRBV4-1 combines with J gene TRBJ1-3; no clear D. The CDR3 has 16 residues. Trimming removed 1 base at V and 0 bases at J, with 10 bases between. Germline V gives CDR1 MGHRA, CDR2 YSYEKL. CDR3 loop: CASSQARTISGNTIYF. Written as DNA, the CDR3 is TGCGCCAGCAGCCAAGCTCGAACGATCTCTGGAAACACCATATATTTT.

The chain has TRBV30 and TRBJ1-2; D is possibly TRBD1 (6 bases). The V gene lost 0 bases and the J gene lost 3 bases, with 8 bases spanning the gap. Germline values: CDR1 GTSNPN, CDR2 SVGIG (reference sequence). CDR3 size: 13 residues. The CDR3 DNA reads as TGTGCCTGGAGTGTACAGGGAGACTATGGCTACACCTTC. Protein product: CAWSVQGDYGYTF.

The rearrangement joins TRBV5-6 to TRBJ2-1; 9 bases are shared with TRBD2. V was clipped by 4 bases and J by 5 bases; unmatched bases: 7. The CDR3 loop spans 15 amino acids. Germline CDR1 and CDR2: SGHDT and YYEEEE. In DNA form, the CDR3 reads TGTGCCAGCAGCCCGACTAGCGGACAGAACAATGAGCAGTTCTTC. Its translation: CASSPTSGQNNEQFF.

V gene TRBV6-1 combines with J gene TRBJ1-1; 10 bases line up with TRBD1. Looked up from germline, CDR1 is MNHNS and CDR2 is SASEGT. V lost 6 bases to trimming and J lost 3 bases; unmatched junction nucleotides: 4. There are 14 residues in the CDR3. The DNA for the CDR3 is TGTGCCAGCAGGACAGGGGGCATCGACACTGAAGCTTTCTTT. Its protein is CASRTGGIDTEAFF.

Sample share makes this clonotype medium-sized. This rearrangement joins TRBV4-2 to TRBJ2-7; 8 nucleotides match TRBD2. Germline values: CDR1 LGHNA, CDR2 YNFKEQ. V shed 4 bases, J shed 6 bases, and the junction held 8 bases outside the gene matches. The CDR3 loop spans 14 amino acids. In nucleotides, the CDR3 is TGTGCCAGCAGCCCTCACGGGGGGGAGACCGAGCAGTACTTC. Translating it yields CASSPHGGETEQYF.

In its sample, this clonotype was seen many times. The rearrangement uses TRBV2 and TRBJ2-2, with D unresolved. CDR3 length: 14 amino acids. Trimming shortened V by 6 bases and J by 1 base, and 9 bases separated the two germline ends. CDR1 is SNHLY and CDR2 is FYNNEI in the germline V gene. The CDR3 DNA is TGTGCCAGCAGCGAGACGGTGAACACCGGGGAGCTGTTTTTT. This gives the protein CASSETVNTGELFF.

The rearrangement uses TRBV6-5 and TRBJ2-7; 9 bases are a match to TRBD1. Trimming at V came to 7 bases and at J to 3 bases, leaving 13 bases not matched to a gene. Germline V lookup: CDR1 MNHEY, CDR2 SVGAGI. This CDR3 is built from 16 residues. Here the CDR3 reads CASTIGTGTDFYEQYF. Written as DNA, the CDR3 is TGTGCCAGCACTATAGGGACAGGGACCGATTTCTACGAGCAGTACTTC.